The following is a TCR beta chain sequence with its context. The antigen remains unidentified. The sample comes from a study of T cell repertoires in ileal Crohn's disease. At the level of the study: About 40% were active smokers at surgery; median disease duration was around 7.9 years. Study-wide results and caveats: Clonality above 26.8% at surgery always came with endoscopic recurrence.

Per sample, around 500 nanograms of biopsy DNA were TCRB immunosequenced. TCRdb's copy holds only in-frame clones and misses some; the assay was immunoSEQ multiplex PCR. The sample holds several thousand clones, about nine tenths seen once. The CDR3 is 12 amino acids. CDR1 LNHDA and CDR2 SQIVND come from the germline V gene (reference sequence). The germline V and J ends were trimmed by 9 bases and 4 bases, with 10 bases remaining between them. The rearrangement uses TRBV19 and TRBJ1-5; D not certain. Material: ileal tissue. This TCR derives from an adult with Crohn's disease. In nucleotides, the CDR3 is TGTGCCAGCCATGGAGATAATCAGCCCCAGCATTTT. Translated, it gives CASHGDNQPQHF.